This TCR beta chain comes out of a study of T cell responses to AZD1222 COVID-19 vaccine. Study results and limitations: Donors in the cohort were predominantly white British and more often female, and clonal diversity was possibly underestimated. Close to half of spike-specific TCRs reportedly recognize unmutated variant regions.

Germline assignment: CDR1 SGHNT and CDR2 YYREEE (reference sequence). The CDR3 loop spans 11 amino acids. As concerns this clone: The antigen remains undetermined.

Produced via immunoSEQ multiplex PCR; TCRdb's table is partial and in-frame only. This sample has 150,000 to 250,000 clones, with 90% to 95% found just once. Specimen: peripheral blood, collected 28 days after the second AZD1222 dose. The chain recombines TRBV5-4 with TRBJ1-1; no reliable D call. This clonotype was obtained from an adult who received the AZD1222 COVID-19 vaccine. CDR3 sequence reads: CDKVENTEAFF. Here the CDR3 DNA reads TGTGACAAGGTGGAGAACACTGAAGCTTTCTTT.